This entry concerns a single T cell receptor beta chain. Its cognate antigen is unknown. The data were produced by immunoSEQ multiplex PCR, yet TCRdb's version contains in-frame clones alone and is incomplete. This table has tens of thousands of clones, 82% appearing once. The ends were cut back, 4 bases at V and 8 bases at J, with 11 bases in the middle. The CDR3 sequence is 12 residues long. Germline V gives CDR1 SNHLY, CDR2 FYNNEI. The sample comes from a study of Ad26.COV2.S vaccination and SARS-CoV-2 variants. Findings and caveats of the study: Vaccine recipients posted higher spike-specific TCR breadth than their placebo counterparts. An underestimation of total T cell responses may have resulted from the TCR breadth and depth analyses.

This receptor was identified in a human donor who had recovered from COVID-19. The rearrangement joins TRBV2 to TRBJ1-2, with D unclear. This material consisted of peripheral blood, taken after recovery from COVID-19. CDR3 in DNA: TGTGCCAGCAGTGCTGGAGGTATGGGCTACACCTTC. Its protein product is CASSAGGMGYTF.